The 15 T cell receptor beta chains in this list originate from one sample, sequenced in a study of siplizumab effects on memory and regulatory T cells. Data came from immunoSEQ multiplex PCR; TCRdb stores just in-frame clones and leaves some out. The repertoire holds approximately 100,000 clones, with just over 90% as singletons. Specimen: non-Treg CD4+ T cells sorted from blood. These receptors came from a human donor in good health.

The chain couples TRBV6-5 to TRBJ2-3; 12 nucleotides match TRBD2. V shed 5 bases, J shed 3 bases, and the junction held 0 bases outside the gene matches. Germline V gene sequence: CDR1 MNHEY, CDR2 SVGAGI. The CDR3 sequence is 14 residues long. Written as DNA, the CDR3 is TGTGCCAGCAGTCTAGCGGGGGGGACAGATACGCAGTATTTT. It specifies CASSLAGGTDTQYF.

The rearrangement links TRBV30 to TRBJ1-2; TRBD1 matches 7 bases. The V gene end was trimmed by 1 base and the J gene end by 8 bases; junction bases not matched to a gene: 7. This CDR3 has 13 residues. Germline loops: CDR1 GTSNPN, CDR2 SVGIG (reference sequence). CDR3 protein: CAWSEEQGMGYTF. The CDR3 DNA reads as TGTGCCTGGAGTGAAGAACAGGGGATGGGCTACACCTTC.

The rearrangement uses TRBV4-1 and TRBJ2-7; no clear D. CDR1 is MGHRA and CDR2 is YSYEKL in the germline V gene. This CDR3 comprises 14 residues. Trimming took off 1 base at V and 2 bases at J, with 9 bases between the two ends. As DNA, the CDR3 is TGCGCCAGCAGCCAAGTTACGCTAGCCTACGAGCAGTACTTC. The encoded protein is CASSQVTLAYEQYF.

V gene TRBV6-6 combines with J gene TRBJ2-2; TRBD1 might be the D (6 bases). Trimming stripped 5 bases from V and 1 base from J, with 8 bases between. Germline-derived CDR1 and CDR2 are MNHNY and SVGAGI (reference sequence). The CDR3 is 14 amino acids. CDR3 DNA: TGTGCCAGCAGTCTGGACAGGAACACCGGGGAGCTGTTTTTT. Residues: CASSLDRNTGELFF.

The chain couples TRBV5-4 to TRBJ1-1; the D gene is possibly TRBD1 (6 bases). CDR1 and CDR2 (germline): SGHNT, YYREEE (reference sequence). Trimming pared 4 bases from V and 0 bases from J, leaving 10 bases between. The CDR3 covers 14 residues. The CDR3 DNA reads TGTGCCAGCAGCGCACAGGGTATGAACACTGAAGCTTTCTTT. Its protein product is CASSAQGMNTEAFF.

This sequence joins TRBV4-1 and TRBJ2-7; the D is unclear. Trimming removed 2 bases at V and 3 bases at J, with 14 bases between. The CDR3 has 15 amino acids. Germline V gene lookup returns CDR1 MGHRA and CDR2 YSYEKL. The DNA for the CDR3 is TGCGCCAGCAGCCAAACTCAACAGCCGGGCTACGAGCAGTACTTC. The encoded protein is CASSQTQQPGYEQYF.

In its sample, this clone was seen a few times. The chain is built from TRBV9 and TRBJ1-1, with D tentatively TRBD1 (5 bases). V shed 4 bases and J shed 0 bases, with 10 bases lying between them. Germline-derived CDR1 and CDR2 are SGDLS and YYNGEE. The length of the CDR3 is 14 residues. The CDR3 here is CASSRGAMNTEAFF. The CDR3 nucleotides read TGTGCCAGCAGCCGAGGGGCTATGAACACTGAAGCTTTCTTT.

The chain couples TRBV5-1 to TRBJ1-1; D is unresolved. The CDR3 sequence is 15 residues long. Trimming shortened V by 0 bases and J by 4 bases, and 13 bases separated the two germline ends. Germline CDR1 is SGHRS and CDR2 is YFSETQ. As DNA, the CDR3 is TGCGCCAGCAGCTTGGATGAGGGAGGTCTCACTGAAGCTTTCTTT. Residues: CASSLDEGGLTEAFF.

V is TRBV5-8 and J is TRBJ1-5; no firm D call. The germline V gene encodes CDR1 SGHTS and CDR2 YDEGEE. Between the trimmed V and J ends, which lost 7 bases and 4 bases, there was a span of 9 bases. This CDR3 comprises 12 residues. The CDR3 loop reads CASGLRNQPQHF. CDR3 sequence (DNA): TGTGCCAGCGGTCTGCGAAATCAGCCCCAGCATTTT.

DNA of the CDR3: TGTGCCAGCAGTCTACAGGGGGGGGCTGAAGCTTTCTTT. Amino acids: CASSLQGGAEAFF. The chain links TRBV27 to TRBJ1-1, with TRBD1 matching 8 bases. The J segment lost 6 bases and the V segment lost 5 bases, leaving 5 bases of the junction unmatched. This CDR3 spans 13 amino acids. Per the germline V gene, CDR1 is MNHEY and CDR2 is SMNVEV (reference sequence).

The genes are TRBV5-6 and TRBJ2-7, with TRBD1 identical over 8 bases. After removal of 2 bases from V and 4 bases from J, the junction contained 5 bases not matched to a gene. Germline CDR1 is SGHDT and CDR2 is YYEEEE. The CDR3 is made up of 14 amino acids. The CDR3 region has the DNA TGTGCCAGCAGCTTAAAACAGGGGGATTACGAGCAGTACTTC. Protein sequence: CASSLKQGDYEQYF.

The J gene is TRBJ1-1, the V gene TRBV6-6; 9 positions match TRBD1. Germline-derived CDR1 and CDR2 are MNHNY and SVGAGI (reference sequence). V lost 4 bases to trimming and J lost 2 bases; unmatched junction nucleotides: 5. The CDR3 runs 15 residues. The CDR3 sequence: CASSSPGQGNTEAFF. The DNA of the CDR3 is TGTGCCAGCAGTTCGCCGGGACAGGGAAACACTGAAGCTTTCTTT.

This rearrangement joins TRBV12-5 to TRBJ2-3, with TRBD2 identical over 8 bases. V lost 0 bases and J lost 6; bases outside the gene matches: 8. The CDR3 contains 16 residues. In germline, CDR1 is LGHNT, CDR2 FRNRAP. The CDR3 DNA follows: TGTGCTAGTGGTTTGGTACATCGGGGGGGCCGTGATACGCAGTATTTT. It specifies CASGLVHRGGRDTQYF.

V usage is TRBV4-1 and J usage is TRBJ2-6; 7 bases line up with TRBD2. With 1 base clipped from V and 0 bases from J, the junction kept 6 bases outside the gene matches. The CDR3 length is 18 residues. CDR1 is MGHRA, CDR2 YSYEKL, per germline. CDR3 protein: CASSQGRASGSGANVLTF. CDR3 DNA: TGCGCCAGCAGCCAAGGTCGCGCTAGCGGCTCTGGGGCCAACGTCCTGACTTTC.

The chain carries TRBV7-9 and TRBJ1-2; D gene uncertain. CDR1 SEHNR and CDR2 FQNEAQ come from the germline V gene (reference sequence). Trimming removed 7 bases at V and 0 bases at J, with 9 bases between. The CDR3 length is 13 residues. The CDR3, as DNA: TGTGCCAGCACCCCTGGGGCTAACTATGGCTACACCTTC. This codes for CASTPGANYGYTF.